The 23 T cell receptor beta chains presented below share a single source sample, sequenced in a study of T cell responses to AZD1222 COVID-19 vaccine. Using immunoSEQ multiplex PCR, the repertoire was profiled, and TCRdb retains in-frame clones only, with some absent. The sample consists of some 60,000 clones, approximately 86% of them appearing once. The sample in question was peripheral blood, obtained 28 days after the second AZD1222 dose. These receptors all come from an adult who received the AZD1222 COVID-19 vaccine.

The CDR3 nucleotides are TGTGCCAGCAGCGTAGCCCCGGGCCAGGGCCCTGAGCAGTTCTTC. Translating it yields CASSVAPGQGPEQFF. The rearrangement joins TRBV9 to TRBJ2-1, with D possibly TRBD1 on 5 matching bases. Trimming removed 0 bases at V and 9 bases at J, with 16 bases between. Germline V gene sequence: CDR1 SGDLS, CDR2 YYNGEE. CDR3 length: 15 amino acids.

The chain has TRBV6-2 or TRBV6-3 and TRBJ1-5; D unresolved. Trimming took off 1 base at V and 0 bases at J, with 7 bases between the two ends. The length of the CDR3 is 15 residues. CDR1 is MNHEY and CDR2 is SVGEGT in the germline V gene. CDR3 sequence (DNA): TGTGCCAGCAGTTACTACGGTGATAGCAATCAGCCCCAGCATTTT. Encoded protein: CASSYYGDSNQPQHF.

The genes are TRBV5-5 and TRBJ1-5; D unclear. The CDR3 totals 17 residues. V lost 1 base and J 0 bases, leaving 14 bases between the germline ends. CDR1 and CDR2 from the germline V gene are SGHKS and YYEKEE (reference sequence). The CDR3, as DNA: TGTGCCAGCAGCTTGCAGGCAGATCCTTATAGCAATCAGCCCCAGCATTTT. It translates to CASSLQADPYSNQPQHF.

This CDR3 is CASSPRLARRETQYF. CDR3 DNA sequence: TGTGCCAGCAGCCCGAGACTAGCGAGAAGAGAGACCCAGTACTTC. The chain carries TRBV5-8 and TRBJ2-5, with TRBD2 matching over 8 bases. J gave up 4 bases and V 4 bases, and 9 bases lay outside the gene matches. CDR1 and CDR2 (germline): SGHTS, YDEGEE. CDR3 length: 15 amino acids.

The chain's CDR3 is CASSLESRPYYGYTF. CDR3 DNA sequence: TGTGCCAGCAGCTTAGAGTCAAGGCCCTACTATGGCTACACCTTC. This chain connects TRBV7-9 to TRBJ1-2; D remains ambiguous. The CDR3 length is 15 residues. CDR1 SEHNR and CDR2 FQNEAQ come from the germline V gene (reference sequence). With 1 base removed from V and 3 bases from J, the gap between germline ends came to 12 bases. Filled out from reference TRBV7-9 and TRBJ1-2, the complete variable domain reads DTGVSQNPRHKITKRGQNVTFRCDPISEHNRLYWYRQTLGQGPEFLTYFQNEAQLEKSRLLSDRFSAERPKGSFSTLEIQRTEQGDSAMYLCASSLESRPYYGYTFGSGTRLTVV.

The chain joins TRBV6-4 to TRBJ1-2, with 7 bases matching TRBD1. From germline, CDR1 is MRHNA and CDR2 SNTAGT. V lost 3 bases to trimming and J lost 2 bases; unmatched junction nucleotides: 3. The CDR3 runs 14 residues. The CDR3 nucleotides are TGTGCCAGCAGTGAGACGGACAGGAACTATGGCTACACCTTC. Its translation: CASSETDRNYGYTF.

The CDR3 region has the DNA TGTGCCAGCAGCCCCGACAACCCCGGCTCGGGGGGGGCCTACAATGAGCAGTTCTTC. It translates to CASSPDNPGSGGAYNEQFF. The rearrangement links TRBV7-9 to TRBJ2-1; 8 positions match TRBD2. The CDR3 totals 19 residues. Looked up from germline, CDR1 is SEHNR and CDR2 is FQNEAQ (reference sequence). V shed 5 bases and J 2 bases; nucleotides not matched to a gene: 17.

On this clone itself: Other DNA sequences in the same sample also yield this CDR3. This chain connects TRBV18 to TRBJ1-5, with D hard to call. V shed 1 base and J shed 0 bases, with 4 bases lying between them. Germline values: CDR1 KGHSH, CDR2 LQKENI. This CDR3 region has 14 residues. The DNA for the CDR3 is TGTGCCAGCTCACCACGGGATAGCAATCAGCCCCAGCATTTT. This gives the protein CASSPRDSNQPQHF.

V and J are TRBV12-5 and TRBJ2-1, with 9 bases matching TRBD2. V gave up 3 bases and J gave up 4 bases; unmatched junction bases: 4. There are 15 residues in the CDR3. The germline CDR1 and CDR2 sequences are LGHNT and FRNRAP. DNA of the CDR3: TGTGCTAGTGGTTTAGGCGGGAGGGCGTACAATGAGCAGTTCTTC. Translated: CASGLGGRAYNEQFF.

Here the CDR3 DNA reads TGTGCCAGCAGTATCAACACAGGGGAGAATTCACCCCTCCACTTT. It yields the protein CASSINTGENSPLHF. V gene TRBV11-1 combines with J gene TRBJ1-6, with TRBD1 matching 7 bases. CDR1 is SGHAT, CDR2 FQDESV, per germline (reference sequence). The ends lost 6 bases at V and 7 bases at J; junction bases unmatched: 9. The CDR3 extends over 15 amino acids.

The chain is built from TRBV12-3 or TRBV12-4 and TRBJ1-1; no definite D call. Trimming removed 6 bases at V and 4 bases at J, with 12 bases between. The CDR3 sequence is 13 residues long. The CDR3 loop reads CASSPIGLTEAFF. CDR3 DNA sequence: TGTGCCAGCAGCCCCATTGGGCTCACTGAAGCTTTCTTT.

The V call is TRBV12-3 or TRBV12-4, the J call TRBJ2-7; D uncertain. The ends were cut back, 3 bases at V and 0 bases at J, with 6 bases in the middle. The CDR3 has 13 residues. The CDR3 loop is CASSFTSSYEQYF. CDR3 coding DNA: TGTGCCAGCAGTTTTACCAGCTCCTACGAGCAGTACTTC.

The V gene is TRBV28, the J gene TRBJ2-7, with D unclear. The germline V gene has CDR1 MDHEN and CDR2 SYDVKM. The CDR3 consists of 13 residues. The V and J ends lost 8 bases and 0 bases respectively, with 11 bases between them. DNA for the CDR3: TGTGCCAGCTTCCAGCCGAACTCCTACGAGCAGTACTTC. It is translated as CASFQPNSYEQYF.

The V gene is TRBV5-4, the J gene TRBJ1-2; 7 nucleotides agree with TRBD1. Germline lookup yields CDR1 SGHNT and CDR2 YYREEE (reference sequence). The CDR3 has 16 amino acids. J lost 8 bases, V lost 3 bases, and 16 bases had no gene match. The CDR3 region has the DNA TGTGCCAGCAGCTCAGGACAGGCAGCTTACAGGGGAGGCTACACCTTC. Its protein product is CASSSGQAAYRGGYTF.

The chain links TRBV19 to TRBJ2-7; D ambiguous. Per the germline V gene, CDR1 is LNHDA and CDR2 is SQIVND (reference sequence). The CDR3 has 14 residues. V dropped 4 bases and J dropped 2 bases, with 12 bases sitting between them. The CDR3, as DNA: TGTGCCAGTAGTACCAGTAATACTGCCTACGAGCAGTACTTC. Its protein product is CASSTSNTAYEQYF.

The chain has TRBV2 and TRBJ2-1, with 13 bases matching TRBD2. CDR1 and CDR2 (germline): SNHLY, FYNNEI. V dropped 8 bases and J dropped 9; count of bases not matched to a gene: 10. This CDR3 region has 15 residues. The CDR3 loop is CASGGLAGPLGEQFF. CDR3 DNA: TGTGCCAGCGGGGGACTAGCGGGGCCCCTAGGTGAGCAGTTCTTC.

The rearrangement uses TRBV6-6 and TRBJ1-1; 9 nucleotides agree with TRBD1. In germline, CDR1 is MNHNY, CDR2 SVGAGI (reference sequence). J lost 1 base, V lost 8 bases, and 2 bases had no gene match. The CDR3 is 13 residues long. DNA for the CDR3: TGTGCCAGCTCGGGACAGGGGAACACTGAAGCTTTCTTT. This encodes CASSGQGNTEAFF.

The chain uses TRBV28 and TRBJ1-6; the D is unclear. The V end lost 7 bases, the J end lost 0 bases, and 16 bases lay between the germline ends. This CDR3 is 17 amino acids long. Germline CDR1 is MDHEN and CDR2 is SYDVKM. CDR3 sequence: CASTLGSLSSYNSPLHF. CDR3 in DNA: TGTGCCAGCACCCTGGGGTCTTTGAGCTCCTATAATTCACCCCTCCACTTT.

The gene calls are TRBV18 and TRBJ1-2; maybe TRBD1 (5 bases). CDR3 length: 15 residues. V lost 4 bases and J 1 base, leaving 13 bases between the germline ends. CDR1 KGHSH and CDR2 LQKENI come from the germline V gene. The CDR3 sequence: CASSLQGIGNYGYTF. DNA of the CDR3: TGTGCCAGCTCACTTCAGGGAATTGGTAACTATGGCTACACCTTC.

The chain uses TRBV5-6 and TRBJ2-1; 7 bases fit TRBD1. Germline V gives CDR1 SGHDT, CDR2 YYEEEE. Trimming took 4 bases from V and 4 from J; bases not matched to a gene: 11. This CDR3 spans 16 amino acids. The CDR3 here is CASSGETGPTYNEQFF. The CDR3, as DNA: TGTGCCAGCAGCGGCGAGACAGGGCCGACTTACAATGAGCAGTTCTTC.

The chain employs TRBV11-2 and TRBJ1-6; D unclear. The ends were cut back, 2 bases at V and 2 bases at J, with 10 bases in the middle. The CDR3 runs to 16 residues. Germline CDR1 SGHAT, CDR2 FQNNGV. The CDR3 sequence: CASSLRGITYNSPLHF. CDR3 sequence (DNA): TGTGCCAGCAGCTTACGAGGGATCACCTATAATTCACCCCTCCACTTT. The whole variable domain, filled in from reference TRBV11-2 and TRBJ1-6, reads EAGVAQSPRYKIIEKRQSVAFWCNPISGHATLYWYQQILGQGPKLLIQFQNNGVVDDSQLPKDRFSAERLKGVDSTLKIQPAKLEDSAVYLCASSLRGITYNSPLHFGNGTRLTVT.

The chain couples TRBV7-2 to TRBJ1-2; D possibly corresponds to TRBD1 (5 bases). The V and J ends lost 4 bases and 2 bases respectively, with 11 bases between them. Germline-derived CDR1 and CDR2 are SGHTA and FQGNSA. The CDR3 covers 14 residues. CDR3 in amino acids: CASSSTGGNYGYTF. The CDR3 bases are TGTGCCAGCAGCTCCACAGGCGGGAACTATGGCTACACCTTC.

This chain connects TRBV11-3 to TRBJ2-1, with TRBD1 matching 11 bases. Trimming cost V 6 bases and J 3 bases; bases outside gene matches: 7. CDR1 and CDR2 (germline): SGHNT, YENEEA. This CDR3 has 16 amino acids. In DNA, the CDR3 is TGTGCCAGCAGTCGTACCGGGACAGGGGGCTACAATGAGCAGTTCTTC. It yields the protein CASSRTGTGGYNEQFF.